These T cell receptor beta chains were read from a single sample in a study of blood T cell repertoires in COVID-19. Here immunoSEQ multiplex PCR was the method, and the copy in TCRdb shows in-frame clones only, minus some. Among about 160,000 clones listed, roughly four fifths were seen once. Sequencing was carried out using peripheral blood. These receptors were collected from a man aged 55 to 70 with active or convalescent COVID-19. CDR3s include the opening cysteine and the closing phenylalanine or tryptophan. Fields, in order: V gene, clone size, D gene, J gene, CDR3 protein, CDR3 DNA. A D gene is named only where the DNA matches it firmly. Expanded clones get a size class; other rows say once, few or many, or leave the size out.

v_gene: TRBV5-6; abundance: -; d_gene: -; j_gene: TRBJ2-7; CDR3aa: CASSPRGGAYEQYF; CDR3nt: TGTGCCAGCAGCCCCCGGGGCGGGGCTTACGAGCAGTACTTC
v_gene: TRBV11-2; abundance: -; d_gene: TRBD2; j_gene: TRBJ2-7; CDR3aa: CASSLDLLAGAHEQYF; CDR3nt: TGTGCCAGCAGCTTAGATCTCCTAGCGGGAGCCCACGAGCAGTACTTC
v_gene: TRBV3-1/TRBV3-2; abundance: -; d_gene: -; j_gene: TRBJ2-5; CDR3aa: CASSPQSGTQYF; CDR3nt: TGTGCCAGCAGTCCACAGAGCGGGACCCAGTACTTC
v_gene: TRBV7-6; abundance: once; d_gene: -; j_gene: TRBJ2-6; CDR3aa: CASSLEQGQSSGANVLTF; CDR3nt: TGTGCCAGCAGCTTAGAGCAGGGACAATCCTCTGGGGCCAACGTCCTGACTTTC
v_gene: TRBV29-1; abundance: -; d_gene: -; j_gene: TRBJ1-4; CDR3aa: CSVRRGADEKLFF; CDR3nt: TGCAGCGTGAGAAGGGGCGCGGATGAAAAACTGTTTTTT
v_gene: TRBV10-3; abundance: -; d_gene: TRBD1; j_gene: TRBJ2-2; CDR3aa: CAIRRGQGADTGELFF; CDR3nt: TGTGCCATCAGGAGGGGTCAGGGGGCCGACACCGGGGAGCTGTTTTTT
v_gene: TRBV7-8; abundance: once; d_gene: TRBD2; j_gene: TRBJ2-3; CDR3aa: CASSLRSTSGGTDTQYF; CDR3nt: TGTGCCAGCAGCTTAAGGTCGACTAGCGGGGGCACAGATACGCAGTATTTT
v_gene: TRBV5-3; abundance: few; d_gene: -; j_gene: TRBJ2-1; CDR3aa: CARSRDTRSSYNEQFF; CDR3nt: TGTGCCAGAAGCCGGGACACAAGGAGCTCCTACAATGAGCAGTTCTTC
v_gene: TRBV28; abundance: -; d_gene: -; j_gene: TRBJ2-7; CDR3aa: CASSSTSMSYEQYF; CDR3nt: TGTGCCAGCAGTTCGACTAGTATGTCCTACGAGCAGTACTTC
v_gene: TRBV11-2; abundance: -; d_gene: -; j_gene: TRBJ1-1; CDR3aa: CASSLAGGKAFF; CDR3nt: TGTGCCAGCAGCTTAGCCGGGGGAAAAGCTTTCTTT
v_gene: TRBV6-5; abundance: -; d_gene: -; j_gene: TRBJ1-2; CDR3aa: CASSYSSGRAFFGYTF; CDR3nt: TGTGCCAGCAGTTACTCGAGCGGACGGGCTTTTTTTGGCTACACCTTC
v_gene: TRBV10-1; abundance: -; d_gene: TRBD1; j_gene: TRBJ1-2; CDR3aa: CASSPGGSYGYTF; CDR3nt: TGCGCCAGCAGTCCAGGGGGCAGCTATGGCTACACCTTC
v_gene: TRBV4-2; abundance: -; d_gene: TRBD2; j_gene: TRBJ2-1; CDR3aa: CASSPTFAGLAGGSNEQFF; CDR3nt: TGTGCCAGCAGCCCCACCTTCGCGGGACTAGCGGGAGGAAGCAATGAGCAGTTCTTC
v_gene: TRBV5-1; abundance: -; d_gene: TRBD1; j_gene: TRBJ1-1; CDR3aa: CASSLGGTGNTEAFF; CDR3nt: TGCGCCAGCAGCTTGGGTGGGACAGGGAACACTGAAGCTTTCTTT
v_gene: TRBV7-2; abundance: -; d_gene: TRBD1; j_gene: TRBJ2-1; CDR3aa: CASSEGQLWGEQFF; CDR3nt: TGTGCCAGCAGCGAGGGACAGCTTTGGGGTGAGCAGTTCTTC
v_gene: TRBV5-1; abundance: few; d_gene: TRBD1; j_gene: TRBJ1-2; CDR3aa: CASSLVQGADGYTF; CDR3nt: TGCGCCAGCAGCTTGGTACAGGGGGCTGACGGCTACACCTTC
v_gene: TRBV5-4; abundance: once; d_gene: -; j_gene: TRBJ2-7; CDR3aa: CASRGGARYEQYF; CDR3nt: TGTGCCAGCAGAGGGGGGGCCCGCTACGAGCAGTACTTC
v_gene: TRBV6-5; abundance: -; d_gene: TRBD1; j_gene: TRBJ1-6; CDR3aa: CASSPQGLGNSPLHF; CDR3nt: TGTGCCAGCAGCCCACAGGGGCTCGGTAATTCACCCCTCCACTTT
v_gene: TRBV5-6; abundance: -; d_gene: TRBD1; j_gene: TRBJ1-3; CDR3aa: CASTRGTGGPGNTIYF; CDR3nt: TGTGCCAGTACCAGAGGGACAGGGGGACCAGGAAACACCATATATTTT
v_gene: TRBV4-1; abundance: once; d_gene: -; j_gene: TRBJ2-5; CDR3aa: CASSRQSAGWETQYF; CDR3nt: TGCGCCAGCAGCCGACAAAGTGCAGGGTGGGAGACCCAGTACTTC
v_gene: TRBV10-2; abundance: -; d_gene: TRBD1; j_gene: TRBJ1-1; CDR3aa: CASSGQGATEAFF; CDR3nt: TGCGCCAGCAGTGGTCAGGGGGCGACTGAAGCTTTCTTT
v_gene: TRBV28; abundance: -; d_gene: TRBD1; j_gene: TRBJ1-2; CDR3aa: CASSPRGRGQKGYTF; CDR3nt: TGTGCCAGCAGTCCCCGGGGCAGGGGGCAAAAGGGCTACACCTTC
v_gene: TRBV10-1; abundance: -; d_gene: -; j_gene: TRBJ2-7; CDR3aa: CASSEGLGAAYEQYF; CDR3nt: TGCGCCAGCAGTGAAGGGTTGGGGGCGGCCTACGAGCAGTACTTC
v_gene: TRBV7-6; abundance: -; d_gene: -; j_gene: TRBJ2-1; CDR3aa: CASSIRGGPRSYNEQFF; CDR3nt: TGTGCCAGCAGCATCCGCGGGGGCCCGCGCTCCTACAATGAGCAGTTCTTC
v_gene: TRBV6-5; abundance: many; d_gene: TRBD1; j_gene: TRBJ1-1; CDR3aa: CASTKQGMNTEAFF; CDR3nt: TGTGCCAGCACGAAACAGGGGATGAACACTGAAGCTTTCTTT
v_gene: TRBV4-1; abundance: -; d_gene: -; j_gene: TRBJ2-1; CDR3aa: CASSQDPLIPRTSYNEQFF; CDR3nt: TGCGCCAGCAGCCAAGACCCCCTCATCCCACGGACATCGTACAATGAGCAGTTCTTC
v_gene: TRBV5-1; abundance: -; d_gene: -; j_gene: TRBJ2-7; CDR3aa: CASSDRDWGGTYEQYF; CDR3nt: TGCGCCAGCAGCGACCGGGACTGGGGCGGGACCTACGAGCAGTACTTC
v_gene: TRBV11-2; abundance: -; d_gene: -; j_gene: TRBJ1-2; CDR3aa: CASSPGRGATGYTF; CDR3nt: TGTGCCAGCAGCCCAGGGCGTGGTGCGACGGGCTACACCTTC